There are a few counts of the clone carrying this TCR beta chain. Time point specified: persistent/refractory GD, antithyroid drugs over 5 years with positive TRAb. Making the TCR library involved RNA that had been extracted from PBMCs. Building of the TCR beta libraries involved iRepertoire HTBI primers and Arm-PCR of CDR3 regions. TCRdb analysed the multiplex PCR reads with MiXCR anew, one entry per CDR3 protein. The sample records a few hundred thousand distinct CDR3 sequences, about a fifth being singletons. This record comes from a study of regulatory T cells in long-lasting Graves disease. Germline CDR1 reads LGHDT; CDR2 reads YNNKEL (reference sequence). This CDR3 spans 13 amino acids. Trimming shortened V by 3 bases and J by 8 bases, and 13 bases separated the two germline ends.

The chain combines TRBV3-1 with TRBJ1-1; D is uncertain. This receptor was identified in a female donor with Graves disease. The specimen comprised peripheral blood mononuclear cells (PBMCs), sampled when the disease was refractory, from a patient treated with antithyroid drugs. CDR3: CASSHRGRGEAFF. The DNA of the CDR3 is TGTGCCAGCAGCCACAGAGGACGAGGGGAAGCTTTCTTT.